This entry lists 9 T cell receptor beta chains sequenced from one sample in a study of shared clonotypes between healthy human individuals. Terminally differentiated effector memory CD45RA+ cells were excluded from the naive CD8 cells, which were CD45RO-negative and positively selected for CCR7. Some clones are missing from TCRdb's copy, which holds only in-frame ones; the method was immunoSEQ multiplex PCR. The sample lists 660,000 or so clones, about 96% occurring once. The sequenced sample was naive CD8+ T cells sorted from blood. These receptors all stem from a woman in her 30s in good health.

This chain uses TRBV27 with TRBJ2-5, with 11 bases that match TRBD2. V lost 6 bases to trimming and J lost 1 base; unmatched junction nucleotides: 1. Germline V gene sequence: CDR1 MNHEY, CDR2 SMNVEV (reference sequence). This CDR3 contains 14 residues. DNA for the CDR3: TGTGCCAGCAGGGGACTAGCGGTCCAAGAGACCCAGTACTTC. Protein: CASRGLAVQETQYF.

V gene TRBV13 combines with J gene TRBJ2-4; D is unresolved. The germline V and J ends were trimmed by 4 bases and 3 bases, with 10 bases remaining between them. Germline values: CDR1 PRHDT, CDR2 FYEKMQ (reference sequence). This CDR3 contains 14 residues. The CDR3 coding sequence is TGTGCCAGCAGCTCTACTAACGACAAAAACATTCAGTACTTC. Residues: CASSSTNDKNIQYF.

The chain recombines TRBV30 with TRBJ1-2; 8 nucleotides line up with TRBD1. Per the germline V gene, CDR1 is GTSNPN and CDR2 is SVGIG (reference sequence). J gave up 7 bases and V 3 bases, and 10 bases lay outside the gene matches. The length of the CDR3 is 14 residues. The CDR3 nucleotides read TGTGCCTGGAGAGGCGGACAGGGATTAGTTGGCTACACCTTC. This encodes CAWRGGQGLVGYTF.

The V call is TRBV27, the J call TRBJ1-2; 7 bases line up with TRBD1. Germline V gene data show CDR1 as MNHEY and CDR2 as SMNVEV (reference sequence). The CDR3 is 15 amino acids. V lost 8 bases, J lost 0 bases, and 9 bases stayed unmatched. The CDR3: CASGPGTAANYGYTF. CDR3 coding DNA: TGTGCCAGCGGACCCGGGACAGCAGCTAACTATGGCTACACCTTC.

The CDR3 region is CASKPPWGPDFKAEAFF. The CDR3 DNA reads as TGTGCCAGCAAACCTCCGTGGGGACCGGATTTTAAGGCTGAAGCTTTCTTT. The chain uses TRBV28 and TRBJ1-1, with D possibly TRBD1 on 5 matching bases. This CDR3 is 17 amino acids long. Germline CDR1 and CDR2: MDHEN and SYDVKM. V dropped 7 bases and J dropped 6 bases, with 27 bases sitting between them.

The V call is TRBV27, the J call TRBJ2-2, with a weak D call TRBD1 (6 bases). The germline gives CDR1 MNHEY, CDR2 SMNVEV (reference sequence). V was trimmed by 1 base and J by 5 bases, leaving 8 bases between them. The CDR3 runs 14 residues. The CDR3 is CASSLYQGTGELFF. The CDR3, as DNA: TGTGCCAGCAGTTTATATCAGGGGACCGGGGAGCTGTTTTTT.

This chain uses TRBV28 with TRBJ2-1; D gene ambiguous. V was cut by 3 bases and J by 8 bases, with 5 bases left in between. This CDR3 has 11 residues. Per germline, CDR1 MDHEN and CDR2 SYDVKM. This CDR3 is CASSFGDEQFF. The CDR3 region has the DNA TGTGCCAGCAGTTTTGGCGATGAGCAGTTCTTC.

The chain couples TRBV2 to TRBJ2-2; D not resolved. V lost 9 bases and J lost 2, with 13 bases in between. Germline CDR1 SNHLY, CDR2 FYNNEI. The CDR3 length is 14 residues. In DNA form, the CDR3 reads TGTGCCAGAAGCCAACCCCATAACACCGGGGAGCTGTTTTTT. Translation gives CARSQPHNTGELFF.

The chain couples TRBV9 to TRBJ2-7; D may be TRBD2 (6 bases). The germline V gene encodes CDR1 SGDLS and CDR2 YYNGEE. This CDR3 has 16 amino acids. V dropped 4 bases and J dropped 0 bases, with 17 bases sitting between them. CDR3 residues: CASSPSGSGSSYEQYF. DNA of the CDR3: TGTGCCAGCAGCCCCAGTGGTAGCGGTAGCTCCTACGAGCAGTACTTC.